This entry lists 16 T cell receptor beta chains sequenced from one sample in a study of cytomegalovirus exposure and HLA in healthy donors. The PCR made use of 60 Vbeta and 13 Jbeta primers. Here immunoSEQ multiplex PCR was the method, and the copy in TCRdb shows in-frame clones only, minus some. The sample consists of approximately 170,000 clones, about four fifths of them appearing once. The sequenced sample was PBMCs. The receptor set was obtained from a male donor in good health and CMV-seropositive.

This clone was detected only a few times. The chain uses TRBV19 and TRBJ1-1; possibly TRBD1 for D (5 bases). Deletions cut 4 bases from V and 0 bases from J, with 9 bases between. Germline values: CDR1 LNHDA, CDR2 SQIVND (reference sequence). The CDR3 contains 14 residues. The CDR3 is CASSTRALNTEAFF. In nucleotides, the CDR3 is TGTGCCAGTAGTACCAGGGCCTTGAACACTGAAGCTTTCTTT. Using reference TRBV19 and TRBJ1-1 for the parts outside the CDR3, the full variable domain is DGGITQSPKYLFRKEGQNVTLSCEQNLNHDAMYWYRQDPGQGLRLIYYSQIVNDFQKGDIAEGYSVSREKKESFPLTVTSAQKNPTAFYLCASSTRALNTEAFFGQGTRLTVV.

This clone was detected a few times. The chain has TRBV7-2 and TRBJ1-1; D might be TRBD1 (6 bases). CDR3 length: 13 amino acids. The germline V and J ends were trimmed by 5 bases and 5 bases, with 12 bases remaining between them. Germline V gene data show CDR1 as SGHTA and CDR2 as FQGNSA. The DNA of the CDR3 is TGTGCCAGCAGCCTAGAAACAGGGACTGAAGCTTTCTTT. Its translation is CASSLETGTEAFF.

The chain links TRBV2 to TRBJ1-4; 8 bases map to TRBD1. Germline lookup yields CDR1 SNHLY and CDR2 FYNNEI. The CDR3 is 16 residues long. The trim removed 4 bases at V and 4 bases at J, leaving 8 bases unmatched. The CDR3 DNA reads as TGTGCCAGCAGTGTGGACAGGGAGGGGGATAATGAAAAACTGTTTTTT. Translation gives CASSVDREGDNEKLFF.

The chain couples TRBV30 to TRBJ1-2, with TRBD1 matching over 7 bases. Germline lookup yields CDR1 GTSNPN and CDR2 SVGIG (reference sequence). V lost 5 bases, J lost 4 bases, and 13 bases stayed unmatched. The CDR3 loop spans 15 amino acids. CDR3 region: CAWSATGRLSYGYTF. In DNA form, the CDR3 reads TGTGCCTGGTCTGCGACAGGGAGACTAAGCTATGGCTACACCTTC.

The chain couples TRBV11-2 to TRBJ2-2, with 8 bases identical to TRBD2. V was clipped by 3 bases and J by 6 bases; unmatched bases: 3. Germline CDR1 SGHAT, CDR2 FQNNGV. The CDR3 is made up of 14 amino acids. The CDR3 DNA sequence: TGTGCCAGCAGCTTCACGGGGGGGGCCGGGGAGCTGTTTTTT. Amino acids: CASSFTGGAGELFF.

This clone was counted a single time. The rearrangement joins TRBV9 to TRBJ2-3; tentatively, D is TRBD2 (7 bases). Germline V gene sequence: CDR1 SGDLS, CDR2 YYNGEE. The CDR3 has 16 amino acids. Trimming stripped 0 bases from V and 0 bases from J, with 11 bases between. Written as DNA, the CDR3 is TGTGCCAGCAGCGTAGTCGGGGGGCTAAGCACAGATACGCAGTATTTT. The encoded protein is CASSVVGGLSTDTQYF.

The chain carries TRBV30 and TRBJ1-1, with D hard to call. Deletions cut 5 bases from V and 1 base from J, with 11 bases between. Germline values: CDR1 GTSNPN, CDR2 SVGIG (reference sequence). There are 13 residues in the CDR3. CDR3 region: CAWALGGNTEAFF. CDR3 DNA sequence: TGTGCCTGGGCTCTGGGAGGGAACACTGAAGCTTTCTTT.

This chain links TRBV2 with TRBJ1-1; tentatively, D is TRBD1 (6 bases). Trimming removed 1 base from V and 4 bases from J, with 10 bases in between. The CDR3 is 14 amino acids. Germline lookup yields CDR1 SNHLY and CDR2 FYNNEI. The chain's CDR3 is CASSEVRGFTEAFF. CDR3 bases: TGTGCCAGCAGTGAAGTTAGGGGGTTCACTGAAGCTTTCTTT.

V and J are TRBV19 and TRBJ1-6, with 8 bases aligning to TRBD1. Germline V gives CDR1 LNHDA, CDR2 SQIVND (reference sequence). The CDR3 runs 13 residues. Trimming cost V 7 bases and J 13 bases; bases outside gene matches: 9. This CDR3 reads CASTLTGAGPLHF. In DNA, the CDR3 is TGTGCCAGTACTTTGACAGGGGCCGGGCCCCTCCACTTT. The complete variable domain, with remaining parts taken from reference TRBV19 and TRBJ1-6, reads DGGITQSPKYLFRKEGQNVTLSCEQNLNHDAMYWYRQDPGQGLRLIYYSQIVNDFQKGDIAEGYSVSREKKESFPLTVTSAQKNPTAFYLCASTLTGAGPLHFGNGTRLTVT.

The rearrangement uses TRBV7-8 and TRBJ2-6, with TRBD2 as a possible D gene (6 bases). Trimming left V 4 bases short and J 3 bases short, with 10 bases between. Germline CDR1 reads SGHVS; CDR2 reads FQNEAQ. The CDR3 runs to 15 residues. For the CDR3, the DNA is TGTGCCAGCAGCTCGACTAGATTTGGGGCCAACGTCCTGACTTTC. It encodes CASSSTRFGANVLTF. The whole variable domain, remainder taken from reference TRBV7-8 and TRBJ2-6, is GAGVSQSPRYKVAKRGQDVALRCDPISGHVSLFWYQQALGQGPEFLTYFQNEAQLDKSGLPSDRFFAERPEGSVSTLKIQRTQQEDSAVYLCASSSTRFGANVLTFGAGSRLTVL.

The CDR3 coding sequence is TGTGCCAGCAGGCGGACAGGGGGCGGCGATGAAGCTTTCTTT. It codes for CASRRTGGGDEAFF. This sequence joins TRBV6-5 and TRBJ1-1; 11 bases are a match to TRBD1. CDR3 length equals 14 residues. With 6 bases clipped from V and 7 bases from J, the junction kept 7 bases outside the gene matches. From germline, CDR1 is MNHEY and CDR2 SVGAGI.

The sample holds a few counts of this clone. The rearrangement joins TRBV11-2 to TRBJ1-3; 11 nucleotides line up with TRBD1. This CDR3 region has 15 residues. The germline V gene has CDR1 SGHAT and CDR2 FQNNGV. Germline trimming cut 7 bases from V and 7 bases from J; bases unmatched to any gene: 9. CDR3 bases: TGTGCCAGCACTATATACGGACAGGGGGCGAACACCATATATTTT. Residues: CASTIYGQGANTIYF.

The V and J genes are TRBV5-1 and TRBJ2-7; 13 bases map to TRBD2. Germline CDR1 SGHRS, CDR2 YFSETQ. Unmatched junction bases numbered 7, after V lost 6 bases and J lost 4 bases. This CDR3 is built from 15 residues. The CDR3 protein is CASTLWTSGGYEQYF. CDR3 nucleotides: TGCGCCAGCACCCTATGGACTAGCGGGGGATACGAGCAGTACTTC.

This clone has only one observation. This chain links TRBV19 with TRBJ2-7, with D unclear. The V end was cut by 1 base, the J end by 5 bases, with 9 bases between. The germline V gene encodes CDR1 LNHDA and CDR2 SQIVND (reference sequence). The CDR3 is 13 residues long. CDR3 in amino acids: CASSIGPSDEQYF. The CDR3 nucleotides read TGTGCCAGTAGTATAGGTCCATCGGACGAGCAGTACTTC.

The genes are TRBV2 and TRBJ1-4; 7 nucleotides align to TRBD1. Germline V gene data show CDR1 as SNHLY and CDR2 as FYNNEI. Trimming at V came to 7 bases and at J to 6 bases, leaving 5 bases not matched to a gene. There are 13 residues in the CDR3. CDR3: CASIGGAYEKLFF. CDR3 bases: TGTGCCAGCATAGGGGGCGCTTATGAAAAACTGTTTTTT.

The chain joins TRBV11-2 to TRBJ2-5, with TRBD2 matching over 9 bases. After removal of 0 bases from V and 5 bases from J, the junction contained 10 bases not matched to a gene. The CDR3 is 17 amino acids. Germline V CDR1 and CDR2: SGHAT, FQNNGV. The CDR3 sequence: CASSLDLRGGADETQYF. CDR3 coding DNA: TGTGCCAGCAGCTTAGATCTCCGCGGGGGGGCCGACGAGACCCAGTACTTC.